A selection of T cell receptor beta chains follows, all from one sample in a study of cytomegalovirus exposure and HLA in healthy donors. Using immunoSEQ multiplex PCR, the repertoire was profiled, and TCRdb retains in-frame clones only, with some absent. The table has approximately 69,000 clones, about 78% seen once. Sequencing was done on a sample of PBMCs. All receptors derive from a man aged 18 to 30 in good health and CMV-seronegative. The CDR3 runs from the conserved cysteine through the conserved F or W. A D gene is named only where the DNA matches it firmly. The listing skips clone size in some rows; elsewhere it reads once, few, many or a size class.

V: TRBV7-2
J: TRBJ1-2
D: TRBD1
size: once
length: 15
CDR3: CASSSRGTGFYGYTF
DNA: TGTGCCAGCAGCTCAAGAGGGACAGGGTTTTATGGCTACACCTTC

V: TRBV5-1
J: TRBJ1-1
D: .
size: few
length: 13
CDR3: CASARDSNTEAFF
DNA: TGCGCCAGCGCCCGGGACTCGAACACTGAAGCTTTCTTT

V: TRBV7-3
J: TRBJ2-5
D: TRBD2
size: .
length: 16
CDR3: CASSLGTSGGQETQYF
DNA: TGTGCCAGCAGCTTAGGGACTAGCGGGGGGCAAGAGACCCAGTACTTC

V: TRBV7-2
J: TRBJ2-3
D: TRBD2
size: .
length: 15
CDR3: CASSLTGGAGDTQYF
DNA: TGTGCCAGCAGCTTAACCGGGGGGGCCGGGGATACGCAGTATTTT

V: TRBV28
J: TRBJ2-2
D: .
size: .
length: 15
CDR3: CASRWAFANTGELFF
DNA: TGTGCCAGCAGGTGGGCGTTCGCGAACACCGGGGAGCTGTTTTTT

V: TRBV6-1
J: TRBJ2-1
D: TRBD1
size: few
length: 14
CDR3: CASHDRGLRNEQFF
DNA: TGTGCCAGCCATGACAGGGGGCTGAGAAATGAGCAGTTCTTC

V: TRBV5-1
J: TRBJ2-3
D: TRBD1
size: once
length: 14
CDR3: CASSPGQSTDTQYF
DNA: TGCGCCAGTTCGCCGGGACAGTCCACAGATACGCAGTATTTT

V: TRBV28
J: TRBJ1-1
D: TRBD1
size: .
length: 14
CDR3: CASSVHRGSTEAFF
DNA: TGTGCCAGCAGTGTCCACAGGGGGTCCACTGAAGCTTTCTTT

V: TRBV28
J: TRBJ1-2
D: .
size: .
length: 15
CDR3: CASRRQSQSFYGYTF
DNA: TGTGCCAGCAGGCGACAGAGTCAGTCCTTCTATGGCTACACCTTC

V: TRBV9
J: TRBJ1-1
D: TRBD1
size: .
length: 16
CDR3: CASSVDGDRMNTEAFF
DNA: TGTGCCAGCAGCGTAGATGGGGACAGGATGAACACTGAAGCTTTCTTT

V: TRBV5-1
J: TRBJ1-1
D: TRBD1
size: .
length: 16
CDR3: CASSLPPTGVNTEAFF
DNA: TGCGCCAGCAGCTTGCCCCCGACAGGGGTGAACACTGAAGCTTTCTTT

V: TRBV19
J: TRBJ2-1
D: .
size: .
length: 16
CDR3: CASSYSVGGSYNEQFF
DNA: TGTGCCAGTAGTTACTCGGTGGGGGGCTCCTACAATGAGCAGTTCTTC

V: TRBV29-1
J: TRBJ1-1
D: .
size: .
length: 13
CDR3: CSVSGGVGTEAFF
DNA: TGCAGCGTGTCGGGCGGGGTCGGCACTGAAGCTTTCTTT

V: TRBV7-3
J: TRBJ2-3
D: .
size: .
length: 15
CDR3: CASSYLGGATNTQYF
DNA: TGTGCCAGCAGCTACCTAGGGGGGGCCACGAATACGCAGTATTTT

V: TRBV7-8
J: TRBJ2-3
D: TRBD2
size: .
length: 16
CDR3: CASSRRLAGGPDTQYF
DNA: TGTGCCAGCAGCCGCCGACTAGCGGGGGGACCAGATACGCAGTATTTT

V: TRBV21-1
J: TRBJ1-1
D: .
size: .
length: 15
CDR3: CASSPPRDVNTEAFF
DNA: TGTGCCAGCAGCCCCCCCCGGGATGTGAACACTGAAGCTTTCTTT

V: TRBV5-1
J: TRBJ2-5
D: TRBD2
size: few
length: 15
CDR3: CASRPTSGSKETQYF
DNA: TGCGCCAGCAGGCCTACTAGCGGCTCAAAGGAGACCCAGTACTTC

V: TRBV27
J: TRBJ1-5
D: .
size: .
length: 11
CDR3: CASSLQQPQHF
DNA: TGTGCCAGCAGTTTGCAGCAGCCCCAGCATTTT

V: TRBV19
J: TRBJ1-5
D: TRBD1
size: .
length: 17
CDR3: CASSIDRWDRGGQPQHF
DNA: TGTGCCAGTAGTATAGATCGGTGGGACAGGGGCGGTCAGCCCCAGCATTTT

V: TRBV9
J: TRBJ2-3
D: TRBD2
size: .
length: 15
CDR3: CASSGGTSAADTQYF
DNA: TGTGCCAGCAGCGGAGGGACTAGCGCCGCAGATACGCAGTATTTT